Below, 11 T cell receptor beta chains from the same sample are listed, as sequenced in a study of blood T cell repertoires in COVID-19. TCRdb's copy holds only in-frame clones and misses some; the assay was immunoSEQ multiplex PCR. The sample shows roughly 160,000 clones, under 85% of them seen only once. Material: PBMCs or T cells enriched from blood (not recorded which). The receptors stem from a man in his fifties who had recovered from COVID-19.

The genes are TRBV15 and TRBJ2-1, with D possibly TRBD2 on 5 matching bases. The V and J ends lost 5 bases and 8 bases respectively, with 16 bases between them. The CDR3 totals 14 residues. In germline, CDR1 is LNHNV, CDR2 YYDKDF (reference sequence). This chain's CDR3 is CATSPHPGRDEQFF. For the CDR3, the DNA is TGTGCCACCAGCCCTCACCCTGGGAGAGATGAGCAGTTCTTC.

The chain combines TRBV27 with TRBJ2-7, with a weak D call TRBD1 (5 bases). Germline CDR1 MNHEY, CDR2 SMNVEV (reference sequence). The CDR3 contains 16 residues. Trimming removed 2 bases at V and 6 bases at J, with 20 bases between. As DNA, the CDR3 is TGTGCCAGCAGTTTAAAGGCCCCGCGGCAGGGCGCCGAGCAGTACTTC. This sequence encodes CASSLKAPRQGAEQYF.

The CDR3 coding sequence is TGTGCCAGCAGTCTGGAGGGGGGGGTCATGAACACTGAAGCTTTCTTT. Translation gives CASSLEGGVMNTEAFF. The genes are TRBV2 and TRBJ1-1; maybe TRBD1 (6 bases). From germline, CDR1 is SNHLY and CDR2 FYNNEI. Deletions cut 5 bases from V and 0 bases from J, with 16 bases between. The CDR3 runs 16 residues.

The CDR3 region is CASSFLRSGTGTEAFF. The CDR3 bases are TGTGCCAGCAGCTTCCTGCGGTCTGGCACTGGGACTGAAGCTTTCTTT. This chain joins TRBV7-9 and TRBJ1-1; D ambiguous. The CDR3 has 16 amino acids. The V gene lost 3 bases and the J gene lost 5 bases, with 19 bases spanning the gap. The germline CDR1 and CDR2 sequences are SEHNR and FQNEAQ (reference sequence).

The chain combines TRBV19 with TRBJ2-7; 12 nucleotides align to TRBD1. CDR3 length: 15 residues. Trimming removed 6 bases from V and 6 bases from J; junction bases left unmatched: 9. In germline, CDR1 is LNHDA, CDR2 SQIVND (reference sequence). The CDR3 protein is CASSPGGTGGSEQYF. CDR3 DNA: TGTGCCAGTAGCCCGGGGGGGACAGGGGGCTCCGAGCAGTACTTC.

About this clone itself: Other DNA sequences in the same sample also yield this CDR3. This chain joins TRBV19 and TRBJ1-1, with a weak D call TRBD1 (6 bases). The V end lost 1 base, the J end lost 0 bases, and 9 bases lay between the germline ends. The CDR3 has 15 residues. In germline, CDR1 is LNHDA, CDR2 SQIVND (reference sequence). The chain's CDR3 is CASSIGQGMNTEAFF. The DNA for the CDR3 is TGTGCCAGTAGTATAGGTCAGGGGATGAACACTGAAGCTTTCTTT.

The chain links TRBV25-1 to TRBJ1-2; possible D gene TRBD1, 5 bases. This CDR3 region has 13 residues. CDR1 is MGHDK, CDR2 SYGVNS, per germline. The ends were cut back, 4 bases at V and 10 bases at J, with 16 bases in the middle. This chain's CDR3 is CASSAGVVGHYTF. The CDR3 nucleotides read TGTGCCAGCAGTGCGGGGGTGGTGGGGCACTACACCTTC.

The chain recombines TRBV5-4 with TRBJ1-4, with unresolved D. The germline V and J ends were trimmed by 4 bases and 6 bases, with 13 bases remaining between them. Germline V CDR1 and CDR2: SGHNT, YYREEE (reference sequence). The CDR3 covers 14 residues. The CDR3 DNA is TGTGCCAGCAGCCGGGATCTTACGGATGAAAAACTGTTTTTT. Protein: CASSRDLTDEKLFF. The full variable domain, its missing parts supplied by reference TRBV5-4 and TRBJ1-4, is ETGVTQSPTHLIKTRGQQVTLRCSSQSGHNTVSWYQQALGQGPQFIFQYYREEENGRGNFPPRFSGLQFPNYSSELNVNALELDDSALYLCASSRDLTDEKLFFGSGTQLSVL.

The CDR3 bases are TGTGCTAGTGCCTCCCCGCAGGGAAGGGCTGAAGCTTTCTTT. Amino acid sequence: CASASPQGRAEAFF. The gene calls are TRBV12-5 and TRBJ1-1, with D perhaps matching TRBD1 (5 bases). From germline, CDR1 is LGHNT and CDR2 FRNRAP. V lost 7 bases to trimming and J lost 6 bases, with 18 bases between them. CDR3 size: 14 residues.

The chain uses TRBV4-3 and TRBJ1-3, with 9 bases matching TRBD1. Per the germline V gene, CDR1 is LGHNA and CDR2 is YSLEER. J lost 4 bases, V lost 3 bases, and 4 bases had no gene match. This CDR3 has 15 amino acids. CDR3 in amino acids: CASSHGTGKGNTIYF. CDR3 nucleotides: TGCGCCAGCAGCCACGGGACAGGGAAGGGAAACACCATATATTTT.

J is TRBJ2-5 and V is TRBV10-2; 8 bases agree with TRBD2. The CDR3 has 14 amino acids. V dropped 8 bases and J dropped 4; count of bases not matched to a gene: 9. Germline CDR1 is WSHSY and CDR2 is SAAADI. The CDR3 here is CASRVGGGPETQYF. In DNA, the CDR3 is TGCGCCAGCCGAGTGGGCGGGGGGCCAGAGACCCAGTACTTC.